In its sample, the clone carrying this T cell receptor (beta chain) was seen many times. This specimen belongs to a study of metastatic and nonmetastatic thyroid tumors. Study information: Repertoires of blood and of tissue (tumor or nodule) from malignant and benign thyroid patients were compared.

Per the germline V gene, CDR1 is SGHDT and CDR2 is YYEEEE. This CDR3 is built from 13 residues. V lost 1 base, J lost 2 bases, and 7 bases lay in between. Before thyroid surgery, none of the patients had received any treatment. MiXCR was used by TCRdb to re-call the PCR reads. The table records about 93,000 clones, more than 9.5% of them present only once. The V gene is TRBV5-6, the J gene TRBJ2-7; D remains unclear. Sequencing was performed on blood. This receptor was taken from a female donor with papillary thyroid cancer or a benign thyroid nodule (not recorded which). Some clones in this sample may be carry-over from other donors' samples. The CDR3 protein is CASSLRRTYEQYF. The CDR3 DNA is TGTGCCAGCAGCTTGCGACGCACCTACGAGCAGTACTTC.